The present T cell receptor beta chain was sequenced within a study of neurological immune-mediated disorders. Study-level findings and limits: None of the CDR3 amino acid sequences of expanded clones were shared across subjects, and this suggested private repertoires in all groups.

This clonotype was observed many times. Its target is not known. V lost 2 bases and J 0 bases, leaving 8 bases between the germline ends. Looked up from germline, CDR1 is SGHVS and CDR2 is FNYEAQ. The CDR3 has 15 residues. TCRdb re-called the 5' RACE reads through MiXCR, storing one row per CDR3 protein. The table has about 50,000 distinct CDR3 sequences, 10% to 13% seen once. This clonotype originated in a man between 65 and 79 years old with HTLV-1-associated myelopathy (HAM/TSP). The material sequenced was PBMCs. The V gene is TRBV7-6, the J gene TRBJ1-3; D gene ambiguous. The CDR3: CASSLNPSSGNTIYF. CDR3 DNA sequence: TGTGCCAGCAGCTTAAACCCGAGCTCTGGAAACACCATATATTTT.